This T cell receptor (beta chain) was observed in a study of CD8 T cells in ankylosing spondylitis. Concerning this clonotype itself: Its antigen is still unknown.

TCRdb re-derived calls from the 5' RACE reads in MiXCR, one entry per CDR3 protein. This sample has about 500,000 distinct CDR3 sequences; roughly an eighth occur once, and the top ten carry approximately 7%. Per the germline V gene, CDR1 is LNHDA and CDR2 is SQIVND (reference sequence). The CDR3 contains 16 residues. Trimming at V came to 4 bases and at J to 4 bases, leaving 10 bases not matched to a gene. General study points: A motif in TCR beta, a set of fewer than ten highly homologous variants, appeared characteristic of ankylosing spondylitis blood. Peripheral blood samples showed relatively rare disease-linked clones, and these clones were CD8+.

V and J are TRBV19 and TRBJ1-5; TRBD1 agrees at 7 bases. The source of this sequence is a male donor with ankylosing spondylitis. What was sequenced was blood, either unsorted or a sorted T cell fraction (not recorded which). The DNA of the CDR3 is TGTGCCAGTAGTAGCCGACAGGGCGCCGGGAATCAGCCCCAGCATTTT. It specifies CASSSRQGAGNQPQHF.